One sample yielded the 9 T cell receptor beta chains listed below, sequenced in a study of cytomegalovirus exposure and HLA in healthy donors. A multiplex PCR was run with 60 Vbeta primers and 13 Jbeta primers. Data came from immunoSEQ multiplex PCR; TCRdb stores just in-frame clones and leaves some out. The sample has around 100,000 clones, roughly 75% seen once; the top ten hold about 4.4%. The sequencing sample was made of PBMCs. The receptors come from a young woman in good health and CMV-seropositive.

This clone has just a few counts. This chain connects TRBV5-1 to TRBJ2-7; 8 nucleotides align to TRBD1. Per the germline V gene, CDR1 is SGHRS and CDR2 is YFSETQ. The ends lost 4 bases at V and 3 bases at J; junction bases unmatched: 12. The CDR3 is made up of 16 amino acids. The CDR3 here is CASSGGQGALGYEQYF. The DNA of the CDR3 is TGCGCCAGCAGCGGGGGTCAGGGGGCCTTGGGCTACGAGCAGTACTTC.

The V call is TRBV2, the J call TRBJ1-5; tentatively, D is TRBD1 (6 bases). This CDR3 has 15 residues. Trimming shortened V by 6 bases and J by 0 bases, and 12 bases separated the two germline ends. CDR1 and CDR2 (germline): SNHLY, FYNNEI. CDR3 sequence: CASSRGSDSNQPQHF. The DNA of the CDR3 is TGTGCCAGCAGCAGGGGATCCGATAGCAATCAGCCCCAGCATTTT.

This clone was detected a few times. The V call is TRBV4-3, the J call TRBJ1-5, with D possibly matching TRBD1 (5 bases). The length of the CDR3 is 14 residues. V lost 0 bases and J 7 bases, leaving 10 bases between the germline ends. Germline V gene data show CDR1 as LGHNA and CDR2 as YSLEER. The CDR3 here is CASSQERGDQPQHF. In nucleotides, the CDR3 is TGCGCCAGCAGCCAAGAACGCGGGGACCAGCCCCAGCATTTT.

This chain uses TRBV7-9 with TRBJ1-2; a possible D gene is TRBD1 (6 bases). Germline V gene lookup returns CDR1 SEHNR and CDR2 FQNEAQ (reference sequence). CDR3 size: 15 residues. V lost 1 base and J 4 bases, leaving 13 bases between the germline ends. The DNA for the CDR3 is TGTGCCAGCAGCTTAGGCTCACAGGGCGGCTATGGCTACACCTTC. Its protein product is CASSLGSQGGYGYTF.

The chain has TRBV7-9 and TRBJ1-2; 7 bases align to TRBD1. This CDR3 contains 14 residues. Per germline, CDR1 SEHNR and CDR2 FQNEAQ (reference sequence). The V and J ends lost 1 base and 4 bases, in that order; junction bases with no gene match: 3. This chain's CDR3 is CASSLEQGGYGYTF. DNA for the CDR3: TGTGCCAGCAGCTTAGAGCAGGGGGGCTATGGCTACACCTTC. The full variable domain, its missing parts supplied by reference TRBV7-9 and TRBJ1-2, is DTGVSQNPRHKITKRGQNVTFRCDPISEHNRLYWYRQTLGQGPEFLTYFQNEAQLEKSRLLSDRFSAERPKGSFSTLEIQRTEQGDSAMYLCASSLEQGGYGYTFGSGTRLTVV.

This chain connects TRBV28 to TRBJ2-5; maybe TRBD2 (5 bases). CDR1 is MDHEN and CDR2 is SYDVKM in the germline V gene. The CDR3 is 14 residues long. The V end was cut by 7 bases, the J end by 5 bases, with 17 bases between. This CDR3 reads CASTPPYGEETQYF. CDR3 bases: TGTGCCAGCACCCCCCCCTACGGGGAGGAGACCCAGTACTTC.

V gene TRBV20-1 combines with J gene TRBJ1-1; no clear D. The CDR3 extends over 10 amino acids. Germline assignment: CDR1 DFQATT and CDR2 SNEGSKA (reference sequence). Between the trimmed V and J ends, which lost 6 bases and 11 bases, there was a span of 13 bases. DNA for the CDR3: TGCAGTGCAATTTCTACTGCGGCTTTCTTT. The encoded protein is CSAISTAAFF.

The rearrangement links TRBV6-5 to TRBJ2-3, with TRBD2 matching 8 bases. CDR1 and CDR2 (germline): MNHEY, SVGAGI. V dropped 6 bases and J dropped 9; count of bases not matched to a gene: 5. The CDR3 has 12 residues. The CDR3 nucleotides read TGTGCCAGCAGAACACGCGGGAGGACGCAGTATTTT. Encoded protein: CASRTRGRTQYF.

The chain employs TRBV7-9 and TRBJ2-7; 7 bases agree with TRBD1. The length of the CDR3 is 16 residues. The germline V gene encodes CDR1 SEHNR and CDR2 FQNEAQ (reference sequence). With 1 base clipped from V and 5 bases from J, the junction kept 11 bases outside the gene matches. CDR3 region: CASSLVFRQGDHEQYF. For the CDR3, the DNA is TGTGCCAGCAGCTTAGTCTTCCGGCAGGGGGACCACGAGCAGTACTTC.